This record looks at one TCR beta chain sequence and its context. Antigen: not known. This sample is part of a study of CD8 T cell repertoires and HIV-1 epitope variants. The CDR3 length is 16 residues. V was pared by 0 bases and J by 1 base, with 12 bases between. CDR1 LGHNA and CDR2 YSLEER come from the germline V gene. On the immunoSEQ platform, TCR beta CDR3s were sequenced at survey depth. Profiled with immunoSEQ multiplex PCR; TCRdb holds only in-frame clones, not every one. The profile shows thousands of clones, roughly two thirds of them singletons. The sample consisted of cultured CD8+ T cells derived from PBMCs. This TCR derives from a male donor with HIV. This rearrangement joins TRBV4-3 to TRBJ1-1; TRBD1 is a possible D gene (6 bases). The CDR3 nucleotides are TGCGCCAGCAGCCAAGATGGGGGGCAGGGGAACACTGAAGCTTTCTTT. Translation: CASSQDGGQGNTEAFF.